Listed below are T cell receptor beta chains from one sample, sequenced in a study of T cell changes during pregnancy in multiple sclerosis. The data were produced by immunoSEQ multiplex PCR, yet TCRdb's version contains in-frame clones alone and is incomplete. The top ten hold approximately 4% of the sample, which has 33,000 or so clones, roughly nine tenths seen once. The specimen was CD8+ T cells from peripheral blood mononuclear cells, collected in the second trimester of pregnancy. The receptors come from a female donor in good health, enrolled as a control in a pregnancy study. Both conserved end residues are part of each CDR3. D genes are given only for firm matches. Some rows mark clone size as missing; the rest say once, few, many or name a class of expanded clone.

TGCGCCAGCAGCTTGGACCCACAGGGATACTCCTACGAGCAGTACTTC CASSLDPQGYSYEQYF TRBJ2-7 TRBV5-1 . .
TGTGCTAGCAGCTTACAGGGTGCAGGTCCAGAGACCCAGTACTTC CASSLQGAGPETQYF TRBJ2-5 TRBV7-7 . .
TGTGCCACCAGCAGAGGTGTACAGGGAAACACTGAAGCTTTCTTT CATSRGVQGNTEAFF TRBJ1-1 TRBV15 . .
TGTGCCAGCAGCCCGGTGGGAGAGAATTCACCCCTCCACTTT CASSPVGENSPLHF TRBJ1-6 TRBV6-1 . .
TGTGCCAGCATGGTACCGCGGGGGGCAGGTGATACGCAGTATTTT CASMVPRGAGDTQYF TRBJ2-3 TRBV6-5 . TRBD2
TGTGCCAGCAGTGAACTTACGGTTCCGGGCACTGAAGCTTTCTTT CASSELTVPGTEAFF TRBJ1-1 TRBV6-1 few .
TGTGCCACCAGCTCAAAGTCCGGGACAGGGAATGAAAAACTGTTTTTT CATSSKSGTGNEKLFF TRBJ1-4 TRBV15 . TRBD1
TGCGCCAGCAGCTCGACGACAGAGATTAATTCACCCCTCCACTTT CASSSTTEINSPLHF TRBJ1-6 TRBV5-1 . .
TGCAGCGTTGAAGTTAGCGGACAAACCTACGAGCAGTACTTC CSVEVSGQTYEQYF TRBJ2-7 TRBV29-1 . .
TGCGCCAGCAGCTTAGCGGGGGGGCCCAGCAATGAGCAGTTCTTC CASSLAGGPSNEQFF TRBJ2-1 TRBV5-1 . TRBD2
TGCGCCAGCAGCCTACAGAGTAGAATCGACGAGCAGTACTTC CASSLQSRIDEQYF TRBJ2-7 TRBV5-1 . .
TGTGCCAGCACCTCCGGGACATCCCCATCTAACTATGGCTACACCTTC CASTSGTSPSNYGYTF TRBJ1-2 TRBV9 . .
TGTGCCAGCAGTGGAAACAGGGGAGGTGGAACTGAAGCTTTCTTT CASSGNRGGGTEAFF TRBJ1-1 TRBV27 . TRBD1
TGTGCCAGCAGCTTCACAACAGGGGCCTCCACTGAAGCTTTCTTT CASSFTTGASTEAFF TRBJ1-1 TRBV7-9 . TRBD1
TGTGCCAGTAGTATCAACAGGGTTAATGAAAAACTGTTTTTT CASSINRVNEKLFF TRBJ1-4 TRBV19 . .
TGTGCCAGCTCCGGGTCCTCCTACGAGCAGTACTTC CASSGSSYEQYF TRBJ2-7 TRBV14 . .
TGTGCCACCAGCAGAAAACAGGGCAACTATGGCTACACCTTC CATSRKQGNYGYTF TRBJ1-2 TRBV15 . .